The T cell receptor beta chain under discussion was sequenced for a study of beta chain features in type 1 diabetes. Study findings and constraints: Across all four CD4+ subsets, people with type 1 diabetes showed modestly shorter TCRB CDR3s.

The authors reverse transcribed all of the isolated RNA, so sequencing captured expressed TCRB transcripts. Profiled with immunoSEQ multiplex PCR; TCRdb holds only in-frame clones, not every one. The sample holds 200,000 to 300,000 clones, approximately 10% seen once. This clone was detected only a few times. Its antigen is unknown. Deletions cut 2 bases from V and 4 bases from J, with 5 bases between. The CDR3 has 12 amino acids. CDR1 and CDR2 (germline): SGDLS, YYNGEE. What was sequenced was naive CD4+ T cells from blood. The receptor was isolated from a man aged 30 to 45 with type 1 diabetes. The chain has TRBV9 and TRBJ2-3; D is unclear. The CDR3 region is CASSVPADTQYF. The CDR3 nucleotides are TGTGCCAGCAGCGTCCCGGCAGATACGCAGTATTTT.